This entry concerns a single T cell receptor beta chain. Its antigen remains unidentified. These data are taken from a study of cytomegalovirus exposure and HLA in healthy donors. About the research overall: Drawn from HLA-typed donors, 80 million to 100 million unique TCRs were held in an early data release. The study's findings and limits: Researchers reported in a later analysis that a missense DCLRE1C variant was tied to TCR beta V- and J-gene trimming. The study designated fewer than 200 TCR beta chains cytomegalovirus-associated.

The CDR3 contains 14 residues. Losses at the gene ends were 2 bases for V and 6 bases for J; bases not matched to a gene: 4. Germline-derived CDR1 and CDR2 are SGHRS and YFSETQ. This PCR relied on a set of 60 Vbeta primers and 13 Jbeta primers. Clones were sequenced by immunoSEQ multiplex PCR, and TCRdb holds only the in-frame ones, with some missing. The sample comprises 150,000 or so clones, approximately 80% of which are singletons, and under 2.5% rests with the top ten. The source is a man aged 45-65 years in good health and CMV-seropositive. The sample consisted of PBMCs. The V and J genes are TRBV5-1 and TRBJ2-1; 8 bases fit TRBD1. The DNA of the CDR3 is TGCGCCAGCAGCTTAGGACAGGGTCCCAATGAGCAGTTCTTC. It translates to CASSLGQGPNEQFF.